These T cell receptor beta chains were read from a single sample in a study of blood T cell repertoires in COVID-19. TCRdb's copy holds only in-frame clones and misses some; the assay was immunoSEQ multiplex PCR. The sample yields 190,000 or so clones, just under 90% seen once. Sequences were obtained from peripheral blood. The receptors here all came from a woman younger than 35 who had recovered from COVID-19. Each CDR3 is given with its conserved first and last residue. The D gene is left open where the match is weak. Some rows have no size entry. The others give once, few or many, or a class for an expanded clone.

J gene | V gene | D gene | clone size | CDR3 protein | CDR3 DNA
TRBJ2-3 | TRBV5-1 | TRBD2 | NA | CASSRGPLAGLTDTQYF | TGCGCCAGCAGCCGGGGCCCCCTAGCGGGCCTCACAGATACGCAGTATTTT
TRBJ2-2 | TRBV29-1 | TRBD1 | few | CSVDMQGAHGELFF | TGCAGCGTTGACATGCAGGGGGCCCACGGGGAGCTGTTTTTT
TRBJ2-1 | TRBV18 | NA | NA | CASSPGSGGGPNEQFF | TGTGCCAGCTCACCGGGATCGGGAGGGGGCCCCAATGAGCAGTTCTTC
TRBJ2-2 | TRBV27 | NA | NA | CASSPMTEGGYTGELFF | TGTGCCAGCAGTCCAATGACGGAAGGAGGGTACACCGGGGAGCTGTTTTTT
TRBJ1-2 | TRBV9 | TRBD1 | NA | CASSDSGGYGYTF | TGTGCCAGCAGCGACTCAGGGGGCTATGGCTACACCTTC
TRBJ1-2 | TRBV28 | TRBD1 | NA | CASSSGQALLYGYTF | TGTGCCAGCAGCTCAGGACAGGCGCTACTTTATGGCTACACCTTC
TRBJ2-1 | TRBV5-1 | NA | NA | CASSLGPGNEQFF | TGCGCCAGCAGCTTGGGACCGGGGAATGAGCAGTTCTTC
TRBJ1-2 | TRBV2 | NA | few | CASSDSGGHGYTF | TGTGCCAGCAGTGACAGCGGAGGGCATGGCTACACCTTC
TRBJ2-2 | TRBV24-1 | TRBD1 | NA | CATSPNRGNTGELFF | TGTGCCACCAGTCCTAACAGGGGTAACACCGGGGAGCTGTTTTTT
TRBJ2-2 | TRBV18 | NA | once | CASSPWADTGELFF | TGTGCCAGCTCACCATGGGCAGACACCGGGGAGCTGTTTTTT
TRBJ1-1 | TRBV9 | NA | NA | CASSVAGGKNTEAFF | TGTGCCAGCAGCGTAGCTGGAGGGAAGAACACTGAAGCTTTCTTT
TRBJ2-2 | TRBV4-3 | NA | few | CASSSGGDPNTGELFF | TGCGCCAGCAGCTCTGGCGGGGATCCGAACACCGGGGAGCTGTTTTTT
TRBJ2-1 | TRBV7-2 | TRBD2 | NA | CASSLQGLAGGRRIEQFF | TGTGCCAGCAGCTTACAGGGACTAGCGGGGGGGCGAAGGATTGAGCAGTTCTTC
TRBJ1-2 | TRBV5-1 | TRBD1 | once | CASSPGTGEGYTF | TGCGCCAGCAGCCCAGGGACAGGGGAAGGCTACACCTTC
TRBJ1-6 | TRBV25-1 | NA | NA | CASSDRDSYNSPLHF | TGTGCCAGCAGTGACAGGGATTCCTATAATTCACCCCTCCACTTT
TRBJ2-1 | TRBV7-9 | NA | NA | CASSPGHSSYNEQFF | TGTGCCAGCAGCCCAGGGCACAGCTCCTACAATGAGCAGTTCTTC
TRBJ1-5 | TRBV27 | NA | NA | CASGDSTSNQPQHF | TGTGCCAGCGGAGACAGTACTAGCAATCAGCCCCAGCATTTT
TRBJ1-1 | TRBV7-2 | TRBD1 | NA | CASSLVQGVEAFF | TGTGCCAGCAGCTTAGTCCAGGGGGTTGAAGCTTTCTTT
TRBJ1-6 | TRBV11-1 | TRBD1 | NA | CASSLQGAAYNSPLHF | TGTGCCAGCAGCTTACAGGGGGCTGCCTATAATTCACCCCTCCACTTT
TRBJ1-2 | TRBV29-1 | TRBD1 | NA | CSVETGQGAHYGYTF | TGCAGCGTTGAAACGGGACAGGGGGCTCACTATGGCTACACCTTC
TRBJ1-4 | TRBV30 | NA | NA | CAWSEGWGGNEKLFF | TGTGCCTGGAGTGAGGGGTGGGGGGGCAATGAAAAACTGTTTTTT
TRBJ1-2 | TRBV5-5 | TRBD1 | NA | CASRRTGPIFYGYTF | TGTGCCAGCAGACGGACAGGGCCCATCTTCTATGGCTACACCTTC
TRBJ1-5 | TRBV7-2 | TRBD1 | NA | CASSFQGAVNQPQHF | TGTGCCAGCAGCTTTCAGGGGGCCGTCAATCAGCCCCAGCATTTT
TRBJ2-5 | TRBV19 | NA | NA | CASSPPDSTLGTQYF | TGTGCCAGTAGTCCACCGGACTCCACATTGGGTACCCAGTACTTC
TRBJ2-1 | TRBV7-2 | NA | NA | CASTVDNEQFF | TGTGCCAGCACCGTTGACAATGAGCAGTTCTTC
TRBJ2-2 | TRBV19 | TRBD1 | once | CASSIGRTGVDTGELFF | TGTGCCAGTAGTATCGGACGCACAGGGGTTGACACCGGGGAGCTGTTTTTT
TRBJ2-7 | TRBV9 | NA | NA | CASSVDAGHSYEQYF | TGTGCCAGCAGCGTAGACGCAGGGCATTCCTACGAGCAGTACTTC
TRBJ1-5 | TRBV5-1 | NA | NA | CASSAAPGIGQPQHF | TGCGCCAGCAGCGCGGCGCCGGGGATCGGGCAGCCCCAGCATTTT
TRBJ1-5 | TRBV9 | NA | NA | CASSVGGAGQPQHF | TGTGCCAGCAGCGTTGGAGGGGCAGGTCAGCCCCAGCATTTT
TRBJ2-7 | TRBV29-1 | TRBD1 | NA | CSVNRGSYEQYF | TGCAGCGTCAACAGGGGCTCCTACGAGCAGTACTTC
TRBJ1-1 | TRBV19 | NA | NA | CASSLQGWSTEAFF | TGTGCCAGTAGCCTACAGGGCTGGTCCACTGAAGCTTTCTTT
TRBJ1-1 | TRBV6-5 | NA | NA | CASRRSHAMLTEAFF | TGTGCCAGCAGGAGATCCCACGCAATGCTCACTGAAGCTTTCTTT
TRBJ1-3 | TRBV7-2 | NA | NA | CASSRGWGSGNTIYF | TGTGCCAGCAGCCGGGGGTGGGGGTCTGGAAACACCATATATTTT
TRBJ2-1 | TRBV7-2 | NA | once | CASSLADISMRQFF | TGTGCCAGCAGCTTAGCCGACATATCAATGAGGCAGTTCTTC
TRBJ1-1 | TRBV19 | TRBD1 | NA | CASSTDTGGTEAFF | TGTGCCAGTAGTACCGATACAGGGGGAACTGAAGCTTTCTTT
TRBJ2-3 | TRBV6-4 | TRBD1 | NA | CASSVTGNPQDTQYF | TGTGCCAGCAGTGTGACAGGGAATCCCCAAGATACGCAGTATTTT
TRBJ1-1 | TRBV9 | NA | few | CASSVEPLGDTEAFF | TGTGCCAGCAGCGTAGAACCCCTCGGGGACACTGAAGCTTTCTTT
TRBJ2-2 | TRBV24-1 | TRBD1 | NA | CATSDRTGGRPGELFF | TGTGCCACCAGTGATCGGACAGGGGGCAGGCCCGGGGAGCTGTTTTTT
TRBJ2-2 | TRBV7-3 | NA | NA | CASSSYRDTGELFF | TGTGCCAGCAGCTCCTACAGGGATACCGGGGAGCTGTTTTTT